These 10 T cell receptor beta chains were sequenced from one sample in a study of PD-1 blockade in classical Hodgkin lymphoma. Every patient experienced relapse after autologous stem cell transplantation, and brentuximab vedotin exposure varied. Here immunoSEQ multiplex PCR was the method, and the copy in TCRdb shows in-frame clones only, minus some. The table lists 80,000 to 100,000 clones, 80% to 95% of them singletons, with roughly 3% in the top ten. The sequences come from peripheral blood mononuclear cells (PBMCs), collected at baseline. Receptors were obtained from a human donor with classical Hodgkin lymphoma.

The chain joins TRBV4-1 to TRBJ2-7, with no clear D. The CDR3 extends over 13 amino acids. Looked up from germline, CDR1 is MGHRA and CDR2 is YSYEKL. Trimming took 0 bases from V and 3 from J, leaving 6 bases between them. The CDR3 loop reads CASSQDQSYEQYF. In nucleotides, the CDR3 is TGCGCCAGCAGCCAAGACCAAAGCTACGAGCAGTACTTC.

The V gene is TRBV10-3, the J gene TRBJ2-6; possible D gene TRBD1, 6 bases. The CDR3 totals 17 residues. CDR1 is ENHRY and CDR2 is SYGVKD in the germline V gene. The germline V and J ends were trimmed by 6 bases and 0 bases, with 15 bases remaining between them. The CDR3 DNA reads as TGTGCCATCAGACAGGGTAATCCCTTCTCTGGGGCCAACGTCCTGACTTTC. Amino acid sequence: CAIRQGNPFSGANVLTF.

This rearrangement joins TRBV5-4 to TRBJ2-7, with 8 bases lining up with TRBD1. Germline lookup yields CDR1 SGHNT and CDR2 YYREEE (reference sequence). The CDR3 contains 15 residues. Trimming took 0 bases from V and 4 from J; bases not matched to a gene: 6. The CDR3 nucleotides are TGTGCCAGCAGCTTGGGAGGGACAGGACCATACGAGCAGTACTTC. This translates into CASSLGGTGPYEQYF.

This chain's CDR3 is CAISESTRGTYEQYF. The CDR3 DNA sequence: TGTGCCATCAGTGAGTCGACTCGCGGGACCTACGAGCAGTACTTC. The rearrangement uses TRBV10-3 and TRBJ2-7; D possibly corresponds to TRBD2 (6 bases). Trimming shortened V by 0 bases and J by 2 bases, and 11 bases separated the two germline ends. Per the germline V gene, CDR1 is ENHRY and CDR2 is SYGVKD. This CDR3 comprises 15 residues.

This chain joins TRBV7-2 and TRBJ2-7; D is tentatively TRBD1 or TRBD2 (5 bases each). The CDR3 runs to 17 residues. The V gene lost 4 bases and the J gene lost 2 bases, with 21 bases spanning the gap. The V gene's germline CDR1 is SGHTA and CDR2 FQGNSA. CDR3 sequence reads: CASSWGPGTLVPYEQYF. CDR3 coding DNA: TGTGCCAGCAGCTGGGGCCCCGGGACCTTAGTTCCCTACGAGCAGTACTTC. Looking up the rest from reference TRBV7-2 and TRBJ2-7 gives the full variable domain: GAGVSQSPSNKVTEKGKDVELRCDPISGHTALYWYRQSLGQGLEFLIYFQGNSAPDKSGLPSDRFSAERTGGSVSTLTIQRTQQEDSAVYLCASSWGPGTLVPYEQYFGPGTRLTVT.

The V call is TRBV6-1, the J call TRBJ2-1, with 10 bases identical to TRBD2. Germline lookup yields CDR1 MNHNS and CDR2 SASEGT. The CDR3 has 17 residues. J gave up 4 bases and V 1 base, and 7 bases lay outside the gene matches. This CDR3 is CASSEVSGRAGYNEQFF. The CDR3 DNA reads TGTGCCAGCAGTGAAGTGAGCGGGAGGGCCGGATACAATGAGCAGTTCTTC.

The chain employs TRBV5-8 and TRBJ2-5; D is possibly TRBD1 (6 bases). Trimming cost V 1 base and J 1 base, with 8 bases left between them. From germline, CDR1 is SGHTS and CDR2 YDEGEE. The CDR3 is 14 residues long. The DNA of the CDR3 is TGTGCCAGCAGCTTGACAGGGTTCCAAGAGACCCAGTACTTC. This codes for CASSLTGFQETQYF.

This clone has just one count. J is TRBJ2-7 and V is TRBV7-2; TRBD2 is a possible D gene (6 bases). This CDR3 spans 14 amino acids. The V and J ends lost 5 bases and 4 bases respectively, with 15 bases between them. Germline V gene data show CDR1 as SGHTA and CDR2 as FQGNSA. This CDR3 is CASSPRAGRYEQYF. The CDR3 DNA is TGTGCCAGCAGCCCACGGGCGGGAAGGTACGAGCAGTACTTC.

This clone was seen more than once but under ten times. The chain has TRBV30 and TRBJ1-5, with TRBD1 as a possible D gene (6 bases). Germline CDR1 and CDR2: GTSNPN and SVGIG (reference sequence). The CDR3 extends over 13 amino acids. V was clipped by 5 bases and J by 5 bases, with 13 bases between them. CDR3 in amino acids: CAWAAAGDQPQHF. Here the CDR3 DNA reads TGTGCCTGGGCCGCGGCAGGGGATCAGCCCCAGCATTTT.

This chain links TRBV30 with TRBJ2-3; D may correspond to TRBD1 or TRBD2 (6 bases each). Trimming left V 4 bases short and J 3 bases short, with 14 bases between. This CDR3 is built from 14 residues. Germline values: CDR1 GTSNPN, CDR2 SVGIG (reference sequence). CDR3: CAWNGGVWTDTQYF. The CDR3 bases are TGTGCCTGGAACGGGGGCGTTTGGACAGATACGCAGTATTTT.